This TCR beta chain was sequenced during a study of blood T cell repertoires in COVID-19. Germline CDR1 ENHRY, CDR2 SYGVKD. With 3 bases clipped from V and 6 bases from J, the junction kept 10 bases outside the gene matches. The length of the CDR3 is 16 residues. As processed by the authors: Nucleated cell counts were estimated from reference gene primer amplification. TCRdb keeps only in-frame clones here, not all; method: immunoSEQ multiplex PCR. That table furnishes V, J and clone size, whereas the DNA furnished D and trimming. This table has 150,000 to 200,000 clones, less than 90% appearing once.

The material sequenced was peripheral blood. This receptor was taken from a woman in her seventies with acute or convalescent COVID-19. The chain couples TRBV10-3 to TRBJ1-5; 8 bases line up with TRBD1. The CDR3 region is CAISDRKTGATQPQHF. For the CDR3, the DNA is TGTGCCATCAGTGACCGCAAGACAGGGGCGACTCAGCCCCAGCATTTT.